These 20 T cell receptor beta chains came from one sample sequenced in a study of response to subunit inactivated influenza vaccine. TCRdb reanalysed the RT-PCR reads using MiXCR and keeps one entry per CDR3 protein. The table has hundreds of thousands of distinct CDR3 sequences, approximately 17% seen once. Sequences were derived from PBMCs from blood, sampled 4 to 6 days after vaccination. The source of these receptors is a man aged 45-65 years who received an inactivated influenza vaccine.

This clonotype came up a few times. CDR3 nucleotide sequence: TGCGCCAGCAGCCAAGATTGGGGCGCAGAGACCCAGTACTTC. Residues: CASSQDWGAETQYF. The V and J genes are TRBV4-1 and TRBJ2-5; D possibly corresponds to TRBD1 (5 bases). The CDR3 runs to 14 residues. Germline V CDR1 and CDR2: MGHRA, YSYEKL. Between the trimmed V and J ends, which lost 0 bases and 4 bases, there was a span of 9 bases.

The CDR3 loop reads CSARWLAGGSSYEQYF. The CDR3 coding sequence is TGCAGTGCTAGGTGGCTAGCGGGAGGCAGCTCCTACGAGCAGTACTTC. The chain links TRBV20-1 to TRBJ2-7, with TRBD2 matching over 11 bases. Losses at the gene ends were 3 bases for V and 0 bases for J; bases not matched to a gene: 7. CDR1 and CDR2 (germline): DFQATT, SNEGSKA (reference sequence). This CDR3 is 16 amino acids long.

The chain employs TRBV6-2 or TRBV6-3 and TRBJ2-5, with 8 bases fitting TRBD2. This CDR3 is built from 13 residues. Germline V gene data show CDR1 as MNHEY and CDR2 as SVGEGT. The junction had 5 bases not matched to a gene; V was cut back by 6 bases and J by 5 bases. CDR3 sequence reads: CASRRLATETQYF. The CDR3 DNA is TGTGCCAGCAGGAGACTAGCGACGGAGACCCAGTACTTC.

This clonotype has only a few counts. V usage is TRBV12-3 or TRBV12-4 and J usage is TRBJ2-5, with D perhaps TRBD2 (7 bases). The germline V and J ends were trimmed by 6 bases and 5 bases, with 10 bases remaining between them. The CDR3 covers 12 residues. The DNA for the CDR3 is TGTGCCAGCAGGCGGGGGCAGGAGACCCAGTACTTC. Translating gives CASRRGQETQYF.

This clonotype appeared many times. J is TRBJ2-5 and V is TRBV12-3 or TRBV12-4; TRBD1 matches 10 bases. The CDR3 sequence is 14 residues long. J gave up 4 bases and V 6 bases, and 5 bases lay outside the gene matches. The CDR3 reads CASSRTGGRETQYF. The CDR3 nucleotides read TGTGCCAGCAGCCGGACAGGGGGGAGAGAGACCCAGTACTTC.

This clonotype has just a few counts. The chain employs TRBV7-2 and TRBJ2-3, with D perhaps matching TRBD1 (6 bases). Germline CDR1 is SGHTA and CDR2 is FQGNSA. V lost 8 bases to trimming and J lost 0 bases, with 9 bases between them. CDR3 length: 13 residues. The CDR3 region is CASGQPSTDTQYF. As DNA, the CDR3 is TGTGCCAGCGGACAGCCCAGCACAGATACGCAGTATTTT.

In this sample, this clonotype turned up a few times. The chain combines TRBV7-2 with TRBJ2-1; D remains ambiguous. This CDR3 spans 16 amino acids. Between the trimmed V and J ends, which lost 5 bases and 0 bases, there was a span of 14 bases. Germline loops: CDR1 SGHTA, CDR2 FQGNSA. The CDR3 reads CASSPELQSSYNEQFF. The DNA for the CDR3 is TGTGCCAGCAGCCCGGAACTGCAGAGCTCCTACAATGAGCAGTTCTTC.

Concerning this clonotype itself: It may be a read error: a sequence one base away is much more abundant. The J gene is TRBJ2-1, the V gene TRBV5-1; D is undetermined. This CDR3 region has 14 residues. Germline CDR1 reads SGHRS; CDR2 reads YFSETQ. The V end was cut by 1 base, the J end by 10 bases, with 15 bases between. DNA for the CDR3: TGCGCCAGCAGCTTGAGGCTCGGCCACGACGAGCAGTTCTTC. As protein: CASSLRLGHDEQFF. Filled out from reference TRBV5-1 and TRBJ2-1, the complete variable domain reads KAGVTQTPRYLIKTRGQQVTLSCSPISGHRSVSWYQQTPGQGLQFLFEYFSETQRNKGNFPGRFSGRQFSNSRSEMNVSTLELGDSALYLCASSLRLGHDEQFFGPGTRLTVL.

Many counts were recorded for this clonotype. The rearrangement uses TRBV4-3 and TRBJ2-2, with 8 bases matching TRBD1. V was clipped by 3 bases and J by 6 bases; unmatched bases: 6. The CDR3 has 15 amino acids. Germline V gives CDR1 LGHNA, CDR2 YSLEER. CDR3 sequence reads: CASSHGTGLAGELFF. CDR3 DNA: TGCGCCAGCAGCCACGGGACAGGATTGGCCGGGGAGCTGTTTTTT.

In this sample, this clonotype turned up many times. The V gene is TRBV12-3 or TRBV12-4, the J gene TRBJ2-2; a possible D gene is TRBD1 (6 bases). The CDR3 totals 15 residues. The V end was cut by 3 bases, the J end by 1 base, with 9 bases between. The CDR3, as DNA: TGTGCCAGCAGTTTCCGGGACAAGAACACCGGGGAGCTGTTTTTT. This gives the protein CASSFRDKNTGELFF.

This sequence joins TRBV9 and TRBJ2-3; tentatively, D is TRBD1 or TRBD2 (6 bases each). CDR1 is SGDLS and CDR2 is YYNGEE in the germline V gene. Trimming removed 0 bases at V and 3 bases at J, with 14 bases between. The CDR3 spans 16 residues. The CDR3 DNA reads TGTGCCAGCAGCGTAGGAGCAGGAGGGGGGACAGATACGCAGTATTTT. Translating gives CASSVGAGGGTDTQYF.

This clonotype was observed at least ten times. The chain carries TRBV7-3 and TRBJ2-1; 10 bases match TRBD2. After removal of 5 bases from V and 2 bases from J, the junction contained 3 bases not matched to a gene. Germline assignment: CDR1 SGHTA and CDR2 FQGTGA. This CDR3 spans 15 amino acids. Here the CDR3 reads CASSQGLAAYNEQFF. The CDR3 DNA sequence: TGTGCCAGCAGCCAAGGACTAGCGGCCTACAATGAGCAGTTCTTC.

This clonotype was seen more than once but under ten times. V usage is TRBV5-1 and J usage is TRBJ1-1; 8 positions match TRBD1. CDR3 length: 13 residues. Germline V gene sequence: CDR1 SGHRS, CDR2 YFSETQ. J gave up 3 bases and V 7 bases, and 5 bases lay outside the gene matches. The CDR3 DNA reads as TGCGCCAGCGGACAGGGCAGGGACACTGAAGCTTTCTTT. Protein: CASGQGRDTEAFF.

The chain links TRBV6-5 to TRBJ2-5; TRBD1 agrees at 7 bases. The V segment lost 4 bases and the J segment 4 bases; nucleotides outside the gene matches: 6. Germline CDR1 MNHEY, CDR2 SVGAGI. This CDR3 has 14 amino acids. The CDR3 DNA sequence: TGTGCCAGCAGTTCCCCGGGACAGCGAGAGACCCAGTACTTC. As protein: CASSSPGQRETQYF.

This clonotype has only a few counts. V usage is TRBV7-2 and J usage is TRBJ2-7; TRBD1 agrees at 7 bases. The V gene's germline CDR1 is SGHTA and CDR2 FQGNSA. V lost 4 bases to trimming and J lost 3 bases; unmatched junction nucleotides: 6. This CDR3 contains 14 residues. CDR3 sequence: CASSSADRVYEQYF. CDR3 coding DNA: TGTGCCAGCAGCTCAGCCGACAGGGTCTACGAGCAGTACTTC.

This CDR3 reads CASSVNLVHPYEQYF. As DNA, the CDR3 is TGTGCCAGCAGCGTTAATCTGGTCCACCCCTACGAGCAGTACTTC. The chain has TRBV9 and TRBJ2-7; D unresolved. The CDR3 spans 15 residues. V lost 2 bases, J lost 2 bases, and 14 bases lay in between. CDR1 and CDR2 (germline): SGDLS, YYNGEE.

This clonotype was found many times. The rearrangement joins TRBV5-1 to TRBJ1-5, with 10 bases matching TRBD1. Germline values: CDR1 SGHRS, CDR2 YFSETQ. CDR3 length: 16 residues. V was pared by 4 bases and J by 0 bases, with 4 bases of the junction left unmatched. In DNA form, the CDR3 reads TGCGCCAGCAGCCAAGGGACAGGGGATAGCAATCAGCCCCAGCATTTT. Its protein product is CASSQGTGDSNQPQHF.

There are a few counts of this clonotype. Mismatch with germline at one junction end may stem from a read error. The chain recombines TRBV12-3 or TRBV12-4 with TRBJ2-2; perhaps D is TRBD1 or TRBD2 (5 bases each). The CDR3 has 15 amino acids. The CDR3 protein is CCWGTDSINTGELFF. CDR3 DNA sequence: TGCTGCTGGGGGACCGACAGCATAAACACCGGGGAGCTGTTTTTT.

This clonotype appeared once. The gene calls are TRBV19 and TRBJ2-3; D might be TRBD2 (5 bases). The CDR3 is 15 amino acids. CDR1 and CDR2 from the germline V gene are LNHDA and SQIVND (reference sequence). The ends were cut back, 6 bases at V and 4 bases at J, with 17 bases in the middle. CDR3 region: CASSNRAVIPDTQYF. Written as DNA, the CDR3 is TGTGCCAGTAGCAACAGAGCGGTTATCCCAGATACGCAGTATTTT.

This clonotype came up many times. The chain recombines TRBV4-1 with TRBJ1-4; 7 bases map to TRBD1. The CDR3 has 16 residues. Trimming removed 0 bases from V and 5 bases from J; junction bases left unmatched: 6. Germline CDR1 MGHRA, CDR2 YSYEKL. CDR3 loop: CASSQDLDRANEKLFF. For the CDR3, the DNA is TGCGCCAGCAGCCAAGATCTCGACAGGGCGAATGAAAAACTGTTTTTT.